This is a list of T cell receptor beta chains from one sample in a study of OX40 agonist ivuxolimab in advanced cancers. Generated by immunoSEQ multiplex PCR, the TCRdb table keeps only in-frame clones and is missing some. Of 74,000 or so clones listed, roughly 91% are singletons. Sequences were derived from CD4+ or CD8+ T cells sorted from blood, sampled in a trial of the OX40 agonist ivuxolimab. The source is an adult with an advanced solid tumor such as melanoma, head and neck, liver or kidney cancer. Each CDR3 is given with its conserved first and last residue. D genes are given only for firm matches. Clone size is given for some rows only: seen once, a few or many times, or a class if the clone is expanded.

TRBJ2-2	NA	TRBV27	NA	TGTGCCAGCAGGGGTTTTGGCACCGGGGAGCTGTTTTTT	CASRGFGTGELFF
TRBJ2-2	TRBD1	TRBV7-6	NA	TGTGCCAGCAACCAGGGGGCGTCGAACACCGGGGAGCTGTTTTTT	CASNQGASNTGELFF
TRBJ2-5	NA	TRBV18	NA	TGTGCCAGCTCACCGGACAAAGAGACCCAGTACTTC	CASSPDKETQYF
TRBJ2-7	NA	TRBV29-1	NA	TGCAGCGTTGAGGGGGGGCGCTTCCACGAGCAGTACTTC	CSVEGGRFHEQYF
TRBJ1-3	NA	TRBV9	NA	TGTGCCAGCAGCTCTTACCTCAGCTCTGGAAACACCATATATTTT	CASSSYLSSGNTIYF
TRBJ1-1	NA	TRBV7-7	NA	TGTGCTAGCAGCCCGGGCATGAACACTGAAGCTTTCTTT	CASSPGMNTEAFF
TRBJ2-1	TRBD2	TRBV5-1	once	TGCGCCAGCAGCTGGAACAACGGGAGGGCCACCTACAATGAGCAGTTCTTC	CASSWNNGRATYNEQFF
TRBJ2-7	TRBD1	TRBV4-3	NA	TGCGCCAGCAGCCAAGATTCCCCAGCGAGGGGGCTTAGTAACCCGGCCTCCTACGAGCAGTACTTC	CASSQDSPARGLSNPASYEQYF
TRBJ2-2	TRBD2	TRBV9	NA	TGTGCCAGCAGCACCTCCGGGACTAGTTACACCGGGGAGCTGTTTTTT	CASSTSGTSYTGELFF
TRBJ2-7	TRBD2	TRBV4-2	NA	TGTGCCAGCAGCCAAGATTATAGCGGGAGGCCCTCCTACGAGCAGTACTTC	CASSQDYSGRPSYEQYF
TRBJ2-3	NA	TRBV6-6	NA	TGTGCCAGCAGTTACCGTCTGACAGATACGCAGTATTTT	CASSYRLTDTQYF
TRBJ2-7	TRBD1	TRBV10-3	few	TGTGCCATCACTCCTGGACAGGGGGCGCAAGAGCAGTACTTC	CAITPGQGAQEQYF
TRBJ2-1	NA	TRBV7-9	NA	TGTGCCAGCAGCTATACGGGGTCCTACAATGAGCAGTTCTTC	CASSYTGSYNEQFF
TRBJ2-7	NA	TRBV4-3	NA	TGCGCCAGCAGCCAAAATAACCCGGGGGAGCAGTACTTC	CASSQNNPGEQYF
TRBJ2-3	TRBD2	TRBV27	NA	TGTGCCAGCAGTTTATTGACTAGCGGGAGTGGCACAGATACGCAGTATTTT	CASSLLTSGSGTDTQYF
TRBJ2-3	NA	TRBV28	NA	TGTGCCAGCAGCCCCCCCGGAATAGGGGCAGATACGCAGTATTTT	CASSPPGIGADTQYF
TRBJ1-2	TRBD1	TRBV29-1	NA	TGCAGCGTCGAAAATGTGGGACAGGGGTATGGCTACACCTTC	CSVENVGQGYGYTF
TRBJ2-3	TRBD1	TRBV7-6	NA	TGTGCCAGCAGCCCTTACTCACAGGGGGCGTCGGATACGCAGTATTTT	CASSPYSQGASDTQYF
TRBJ2-1	TRBD1	TRBV19	NA	TGTGCCAGTGGACAGGGTAGCTCCTACAATGAGCAGTTCTTC	CASGQGSSYNEQFF
TRBJ1-2	NA	TRBV28	NA	TGTGCCAGCACCCAGGGAGGAGGAGGCTACACCTTC	CASTQGGGGYTF
TRBJ2-1	TRBD2	TRBV4-1	NA	TGCGCCAGCAACACCGGGACTAGCGGCTACAATGAGCAGTTCTTC	CASNTGTSGYNEQFF
TRBJ2-3	NA	TRBV2	NA	TGTGCCAGCAGTGACGAGGGTGGTCCAGATACGCAGTATTTT	CASSDEGGPDTQYF
TRBJ1-1	NA	TRBV12-5	NA	TGTGCTAGTGGTTTGAGCTCCACTGAAGCTTTCTTT	CASGLSSTEAFF
TRBJ1-1	NA	TRBV9	few	TGTGCCAGCAGCGTAGACACGGAACCTGAAGCTTTCTTT	CASSVDTEPEAFF
TRBJ1-3	TRBD1	TRBV4-3	NA	TGCGCCAGCAGCCAAGCCCTCGGGACAGACTCTGGAAACACCATATATTTT	CASSQALGTDSGNTIYF
TRBJ1-1	NA	TRBV5-4	few	TGTGCCAGCAGCTCCACTGTCATGGTGACTGAAGCTTTCTTT	CASSSTVMVTEAFF
TRBJ1-5	NA	TRBV2	NA	TGTGCCAGCACGGGCAGGGGTCTCAACCAGCCCCAGCATTTT	CASTGRGLNQPQHF
TRBJ2-7	TRBD2	TRBV7-6	NA	TGTGCCAGCAGCTTAGCGGGTAGCGGGTACGAGCAGTACTTC	CASSLAGSGYEQYF
TRBJ1-5	TRBD1	TRBV2	once	TGTGCCAGCAGAGGGACAGGGGGACGGCAGCCCCAGCATTTT	CASRGTGGRQPQHF